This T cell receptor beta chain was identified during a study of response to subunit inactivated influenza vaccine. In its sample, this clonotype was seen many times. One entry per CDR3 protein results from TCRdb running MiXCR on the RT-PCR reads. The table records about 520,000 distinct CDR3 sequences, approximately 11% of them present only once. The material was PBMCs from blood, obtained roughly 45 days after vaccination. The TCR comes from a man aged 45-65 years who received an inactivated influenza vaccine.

The CDR3 reads CSVSPSGDYNEQFF. DNA of the CDR3: TGCAGTGTGTCCCCCAGCGGGGACTACAATGAGCAGTTCTTC. V and J are TRBV20-1 and TRBJ2-1; the match to TRBD2 covers 7 bases. The V gene end was trimmed by 7 bases and the J gene end by 3 bases; junction bases not matched to a gene: 9. Germline V lookup: CDR1 DFQATT, CDR2 SNEGSKA (reference sequence). The CDR3 contains 14 residues.